These 17 T cell receptor beta chains originate from one sample sequenced in a study of identical twins. MiXCR, run by TCRdb on the 5' RACE reads, gives a single entry per CDR3 protein. Seen here are 700,000 to 950,000 distinct CDR3 sequences, 9% to 15% observed once, and the top ten hold around 1.5%. This sample also belongs to another study, concerning yellow fever vaccine responses in identical twins.

The sequenced material came from PBMCs. The receptors originated from a woman aged 18-29 years in good health.

This clonotype was observed at least ten times. The CDR3 DNA reads as TGTGCCAGCAGTAAGGATGGGACAGGAGGCGAGCAGTACTTC. As protein: CASSKDGTGGEQYF. This chain joins TRBV12-3 or TRBV12-4 and TRBJ2-7; TRBD1 agrees at 8 bases. J gave up 6 bases and V 5 bases, and 9 bases lay outside the gene matches. The CDR3 extends over 14 amino acids.

This clonotype was seen a handful of times. The chain carries TRBV18 and TRBJ2-7, with D perhaps given as TRBD1 or TRBD2 (5 bases each). Germline V gives CDR1 KGHSH, CDR2 LQKENI. The CDR3 has 14 residues. V dropped 6 bases and J dropped 3 bases, with 15 bases sitting between them. As DNA, the CDR3 is TGTGCCAGCTCTCCCGCAGGGAGCTACTACGAGCAGTACTTC. Protein sequence: CASSPAGSYYEQYF.

The V and J genes are TRBV15 and TRBJ2-3, with unresolved D. V gave up 1 base and J gave up 6 bases, with 8 bases separating them. Germline values: CDR1 LNHNV, CDR2 YYDKDF (reference sequence). There are 13 residues in the CDR3. CDR3: CATSRVARDTQYF. The CDR3 DNA sequence: TGTGCCACCAGCAGAGTCGCCCGGGATACGCAGTATTTT. The complete variable domain, with remaining parts taken from reference TRBV15 and TRBJ2-3, reads DAMVIQNPRYQVTQFGKPVTLSCSQTLNHNVMYWYQQKSSQAPKLLFHYYDKDFNNEADTPDNFQSRRPNTSFCFLDIRSPGLGDTAMYLCATSRVARDTQYFGPGTRLTVL.

This clonotype showed up just a few times. The chain uses TRBV4-1 and TRBJ1-6; no clear D gene. The CDR3 has 14 residues. V was cut by 0 bases and J by 8 bases, with 8 bases left in between. Germline CDR1 reads MGHRA; CDR2 reads YSYEKL. The CDR3 reads CASSQDVRDSPLHF. Written as DNA, the CDR3 is TGCGCCAGCAGCCAAGATGTCAGAGATTCACCCCTCCACTTT.

This clonotype was seen a handful of times. This chain uses TRBV28 with TRBJ2-7; TRBD2 matches at 7 bases. The CDR3 length is 15 residues. Germline V gives CDR1 MDHEN, CDR2 SYDVKM. V gave up 5 bases and J gave up 2 bases; unmatched junction bases: 9. DNA for the CDR3: TGTGCCAGCAGTCAAAGGACTAGTTATCCCTACGAGCAGTACTTC. It yields the protein CASSQRTSYPYEQYF.

The sample holds a few counts of this clonotype. The V and J genes are TRBV4-1 and TRBJ2-3; D remains unclear. The ends were cut back, 2 bases at V and 4 bases at J, with 10 bases in the middle. Germline CDR1 reads MGHRA; CDR2 reads YSYEKL. The CDR3 consists of 14 residues. CDR3 nucleotide sequence: TGCGCCAGCAGCCAATTAAACGGCGCAGATACGCAGTATTTT. The encoded protein is CASSQLNGADTQYF.

This clonotype was picked up many times. The chain is built from TRBV15 and TRBJ2-2, with D perhaps being TRBD1 or TRBD2 (6 bases each). The CDR3 length is 16 residues. The ends were cut back, 1 base at V and 1 base at J, with 10 bases in the middle. Germline CDR1 and CDR2: LNHNV and YYDKDF (reference sequence). CDR3 sequence reads: CATSRGGAENTGELFF. The CDR3 nucleotides read TGTGCCACCAGCAGAGGGGGGGCTGAGAACACCGGGGAGCTGTTTTTT.

This sequence joins TRBV29-1 and TRBJ2-2, with D uncertain. CDR1 is SQVTM and CDR2 is ANQGSEA in the germline V gene. V gave up 6 bases and J gave up 8 bases, with 16 bases separating them. The CDR3 sequence is 13 residues long. The CDR3 DNA reads TGCAGCGTGACCCGAACCGTCGGAGGGGAGCTGTTTTTT. This codes for CSVTRTVGGELFF.

This clonotype was observed a few times. This sequence joins TRBV4-1 and TRBJ2-3; TRBD2 might be the D (5 bases). V lost 3 bases, J lost 1 base, and 11 bases lay in between. Germline lookup yields CDR1 MGHRA and CDR2 YSYEKL. The CDR3 is 15 amino acids. The CDR3 DNA reads TGCGCCAGCAGCCATCTGGGAGCCGGCACAGATACGCAGTATTTT. Its protein is CASSHLGAGTDTQYF.

The chain recombines TRBV5-1 with TRBJ1-6; unclear D gene. Trimming removed 2 bases at V and 3 bases at J, with 9 bases between. The CDR3 is 15 residues long. In germline, CDR1 is SGHRS, CDR2 YFSETQ. The CDR3 DNA reads as TGCGCCAGCAGCTTCGATGAGCACTATAATTCACCCCTCCACTTT. Encoded protein: CASSFDEHYNSPLHF.

This clonotype was seen a few times. The chain joins TRBV7-2 to TRBJ1-1; maybe TRBD1 (5 bases). Germline CDR1 and CDR2: SGHTA and FQGNSA. The CDR3 extends over 15 amino acids. Trimming removed 2 bases from V and 6 bases from J, with 16 bases in between. The chain's CDR3 is CASSLHGGGLSEAFF. CDR3 sequence (DNA): TGTGCCAGCAGCTTACATGGCGGGGGTTTGTCTGAAGCTTTCTTT.

This clonotype was seen more than once but under ten times. The chain is built from TRBV7-2 and TRBJ2-1; TRBD1 matches 7 bases. This CDR3 has 14 amino acids. The V and J ends lost 5 bases and 4 bases, in that order; junction bases with no gene match: 5. Germline assignment: CDR1 SGHTA and CDR2 FQGNSA. The DNA for the CDR3 is TGTGCCAGCAGCCATATGACAGGGTACAATGAGCAGTTCTTC. Its translation is CASSHMTGYNEQFF.

The chain has TRBV7-8 and TRBJ2-7; no definite D call. Germline values: CDR1 SGHVS, CDR2 FQNEAQ. The CDR3 extends over 12 amino acids. The V gene lost 5 bases and the J gene lost 1 base, with 6 bases spanning the gap. This chain's CDR3 is CASSGASYEQYV. The CDR3 nucleotides are TGTGCCAGCAGCGGAGCTTCCTACGAGCAGTACGTC.

This chain uses TRBV28 with TRBJ2-7, with TRBD2 as a possible D gene (6 bases). The germline CDR1 and CDR2 sequences are MDHEN and SYDVKM. Trimming cost V 1 base and J 9 bases, with 13 bases left between them. This CDR3 has 13 residues. CDR3 in DNA: TGTGCCAGCAGTTTATATTTGGAGGGATCGCAGTACTTC. It translates to CASSLYLEGSQYF.

The chain carries TRBV11-2 and TRBJ2-1; no clear D. Looked up from germline, CDR1 is SGHAT and CDR2 is FQNNGV. The length of the CDR3 is 16 residues. Trimming shortened V by 5 bases and J by 0 bases, and 14 bases separated the two germline ends. For the CDR3, the DNA is TGTGCCAGCAGCCCCAATGCGGCCTTCTCCTACAATGAGCAGTTCTTC. Protein product: CASSPNAAFSYNEQFF.

This clonotype appeared a few times. For the CDR3, the DNA is TGTGCCATCAGTGACTCCCAGGCAGGGCCGCATGAGCAGTTCTTC. It translates to CAISDSQAGPHEQFF. This rearrangement joins TRBV10-3 to TRBJ2-1, with D perhaps matching TRBD1 (5 bases). The V gene lost 3 bases and the J gene lost 8 bases, with 17 bases spanning the gap. From germline, CDR1 is ENHRY and CDR2 SYGVKD. The CDR3 consists of 15 residues.

The chain employs TRBV15 and TRBJ2-1; D perhaps matches TRBD2 (6 bases). The V end was cut by 1 base, the J end by 3 bases, with 13 bases between. CDR3 size: 16 residues. Per germline, CDR1 LNHNV and CDR2 YYDKDF (reference sequence). CDR3 sequence: CATSRGMSGFYNEQFF. The CDR3 nucleotides read TGTGCCACCAGCAGAGGGATGAGCGGGTTCTACAATGAGCAGTTCTTC.